Below are 2 T cell receptor beta chains sequenced from a single sample in a study of neurological immune-mediated disorders. TCRdb re-called the 5' RACE reads through MiXCR, storing one row per CDR3 protein. Of tens of thousands of distinct CDR3 sequences listed, 13% to 15% were seen once; the top ten hold around 6.8%. Sequencing was carried out using PBMCs. These receptors were collected from a woman aged 50 to 60 in good health.

This clonotype was detected many times. V usage is TRBV7-9 and J usage is TRBJ2-5; perhaps TRBD2 as D (7 bases). V was shortened by 3 bases and J by 7 bases, with 9 bases between the two germline ends. Germline V lookup: CDR1 SEHNR, CDR2 FQNEAQ (reference sequence). The CDR3 spans 12 residues. Here the CDR3 DNA reads TGTGCCAGCAGCTTCGGGGGGCTGACCCAGTACTTC. This translates into CASSFGGLTQYF.

This clonotype was recorded a few times. The V call is TRBV12-3 or TRBV12-4, the J call TRBJ1-5; 7 positions match TRBD1. Trimming took 3 bases from V and 5 from J; bases not matched to a gene: 7. CDR3 length equals 15 residues. The CDR3: CASSLGTAPHQPQHF. For the CDR3, the DNA is TGTGCCAGCAGTTTGGGGACAGCCCCTCATCAGCCCCAGCATTTT.